This TCR beta chain was sequenced in a study of OX40 agonist ivuxolimab in advanced cancers. Using immunoSEQ multiplex PCR, the repertoire was profiled, and TCRdb retains in-frame clones only, with some absent. The sample includes about 110,000 clones, around 90% of them seen just once. V lost 1 base to trimming and J lost 2 bases, with 12 bases between them. Germline V CDR1 and CDR2: SGHDN, FVKESK. The CDR3 covers 15 residues. The origin of this receptor is an adult with an advanced solid tumor such as melanoma, head and neck, liver or kidney cancer. Specimen: CD4+ or CD8+ T cells sorted from blood, collected in a trial of the OX40 agonist ivuxolimab. The V gene is TRBV14, the J gene TRBJ2-7; D tentatively reads TRBD1 or TRBD2 (5 bases each). CDR3 loop: CASSQGGQGTYEQYF. The CDR3 DNA reads as TGTGCCAGCAGCCAAGGAGGGCAGGGAACCTACGAGCAGTACTTC.